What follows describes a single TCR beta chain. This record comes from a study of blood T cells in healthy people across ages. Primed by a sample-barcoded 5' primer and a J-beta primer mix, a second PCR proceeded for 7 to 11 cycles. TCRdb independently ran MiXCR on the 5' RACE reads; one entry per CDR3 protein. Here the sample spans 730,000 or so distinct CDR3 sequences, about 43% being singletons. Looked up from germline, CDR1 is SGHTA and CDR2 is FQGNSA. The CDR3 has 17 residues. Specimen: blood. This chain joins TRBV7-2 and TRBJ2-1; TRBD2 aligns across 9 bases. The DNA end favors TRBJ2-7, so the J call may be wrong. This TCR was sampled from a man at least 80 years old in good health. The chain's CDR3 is CASSLSYSGSSYNEQYF. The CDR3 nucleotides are TGTGCCAGCAGCTTATCTTATAGCGGGAGCTCCTACAATGAGCAGTACTTC.